The subject of this entry is one TCR beta chain. Sequence at one end of the junction differs from germline and may be a read error. This sample stems from a study of blood T cells in healthy people across ages. The second PCR ran roughly 7 to 11 cycles with a sample-barcoded 5' primer and J-beta primers. TCRdb reprocessed the 5' RACE reads via MiXCR and lists one record per CDR3 protein. The sample has 650,000 to 700,000 distinct CDR3 sequences, about 30% seen once. Germline V CDR1 and CDR2: SSHAT, FNYEAQ (reference sequence). The length of the CDR3 is 14 residues. The V call is TRBV7-7, the J call TRBJ2-3; 8 positions agree with TRBD1. Sequenced sample: blood. The TCR originated in a woman at least 80 years old in good health. CDR3 region: CASSRQGRTDTQYF. For the CDR3, the DNA is TGTGCTAGCAGCCGACAGGGGCGCACAGATACGCAGTATTTT.